This TCR beta chain was profiled in a study of blood T cell repertoires in COVID-19. In the study overall: COVID-19 samples collected from the United States, Italy and Spain covered acute and convalescent phases.

As handled by the study authors: Quantification of nucleated cells was approximated via reference gene primer amplification. TCRdb's copy holds only in-frame clones and misses some; the assay was immunoSEQ multiplex PCR. From that table come the V and J calls and clone size; the DNA was used to work out D and trimming. The data show about 160,000 clones, around 82% seen once. The CDR3 is made up of 14 amino acids. CDR1 and CDR2 (germline): SNHLY, FYNNEI. V was trimmed by 6 bases and J by 7 bases, leaving 16 bases between them. In terms of age and location, participants ranged from about 18 to 89 years and lived in under 30 US areas.

The receptor was derived from a man aged 60 to 75 who had recovered from COVID-19. This chain uses TRBV2 with TRBJ1-5; the D gene is possibly TRBD1 (5 bases). Sequencing used PBMCs or T cells enriched from blood (not recorded which). The DNA for the CDR3 is TGTGCCAGCAGGACGGGACGGGGGAACCAGCCCCAGCATTTT. It codes for CASRTGRGNQPQHF.